This T cell receptor (beta chain) stems from a study of cytomegalovirus exposure and HLA in healthy donors. Study conclusions and caveats: Rare TCR sequences dominated, though some public TCRs recurred in many donors.

Vbeta (60) and Jbeta (13) primers were used in the PCR. Method: immunoSEQ multiplex PCR; TCRdb's copy keeps in-frame clones and lacks some. This sample carries some 140,000 clones, approximately 61% of them seen once, and the ten largest clones take around 1.6%. CDR3 length: 14 amino acids. Per germline, CDR1 SGDLS and CDR2 YYNGEE. Trimming pared 4 bases from V and 2 bases from J, leaving 11 bases between. There were likely unrecorded immune exposures, though donors were nominally healthy when sampled. About this clone: Its target is not known.

Material: PBMCs. The chain uses TRBV9 and TRBJ2-3, with TRBD2 as a possible D gene (6 bases). The TCR was taken from a human donor in good health. CDR3 DNA: TGTGCCAGCAGCCCCCGGACTAACACAGATACGCAGTATTTT. Protein sequence: CASSPRTNTDTQYF.